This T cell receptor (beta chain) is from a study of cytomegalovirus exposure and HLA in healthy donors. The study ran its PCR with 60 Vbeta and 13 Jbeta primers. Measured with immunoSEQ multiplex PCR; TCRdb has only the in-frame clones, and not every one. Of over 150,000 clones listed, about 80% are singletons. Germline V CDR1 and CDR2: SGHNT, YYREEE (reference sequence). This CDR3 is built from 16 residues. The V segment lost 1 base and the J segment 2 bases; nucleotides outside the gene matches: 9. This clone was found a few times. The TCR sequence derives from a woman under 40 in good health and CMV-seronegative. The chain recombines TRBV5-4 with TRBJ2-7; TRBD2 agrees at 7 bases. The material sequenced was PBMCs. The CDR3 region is CASSLIRAGDPYEQYF. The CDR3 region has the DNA TGTGCCAGCAGCTTGATTAGGGCGGGGGACCCCTACGAGCAGTACTTC.